One sample yielded the 5 T cell receptor beta chains listed below, sequenced in a study of blood T cell repertoires in COVID-19. Profiled with immunoSEQ multiplex PCR; TCRdb holds only in-frame clones, not every one. The table has a few hundred thousand clones, around nine tenths seen once. The sequenced sample consisted of PBMCs or T cells enriched from blood (not recorded which). The source is a woman between 40 and 50 years old who had recovered from COVID-19.

The gene calls are TRBV28 and TRBJ1-5, with TRBD1 identical over 8 bases. Germline-derived CDR1 and CDR2 are MDHEN and SYDVKM. V gave up 5 bases and J gave up 4 bases; unmatched junction bases: 7. The CDR3 runs to 15 residues. CDR3 coding DNA: TGTGCCAGCAGTCTAAGACAGGGGATTAATCAGCCCCAGCATTTT. Translation gives CASSLRQGINQPQHF.

The chain is built from TRBV28 and TRBJ1-1; the D is unclear. The germline CDR1 and CDR2 sequences are MDHEN and SYDVKM. The CDR3 consists of 12 residues. Trimming pared 2 bases from V and 11 bases from J, leaving 12 bases between. The CDR3: CASSLKGVAAFF. The CDR3 DNA is TGTGCCAGCAGTTTAAAGGGAGTGGCGGCTTTCTTT.

The chain links TRBV28 to TRBJ1-5, with a possible D match to TRBD1 (5 bases). CDR1 MDHEN and CDR2 SYDVKM come from the germline V gene. Trimming took 6 bases from V and 2 from J, leaving 20 bases between them. CDR3 length: 17 amino acids. CDR3 in DNA: TGTGCCAGCAGCCTAGCGGGGTTGGGGGGTGGCAATCAGCCCCAGCATTTT. Its translation: CASSLAGLGGGNQPQHF.

The chain uses TRBV6-2 or TRBV6-3 and TRBJ2-1, with TRBD2 identical over 15 bases. The CDR3 spans 18 residues. The V gene end was trimmed by 2 bases and the J gene end by 4 bases; junction bases not matched to a gene: 6. In germline, CDR1 is MNHEY, CDR2 SVGEGT. The CDR3 region has the DNA TGTGCCAGCAGTTACGGCCGGACTAGCGGGAGGGATTACAATGAGCAGTTCTTC. It encodes CASSYGRTSGRDYNEQFF.

The J gene is TRBJ1-5, the V gene TRBV18, with 8 bases matching TRBD1. After removal of 5 bases from V and 2 bases from J, the junction contained 2 bases not matched to a gene. The germline gives CDR1 KGHSH, CDR2 LQKENI. This CDR3 region has 14 residues. In DNA form, the CDR3 reads TGTGCCAGCTCATTACAGGGGGGCAATCAGCCCCAGCATTTT. Amino acids: CASSLQGGNQPQHF. The full variable domain, rest sourced from reference TRBV18 and TRBJ1-5, is NAGVMQNPRHLVRRRGQEARLRCSPMKGHSHVYWYRQLPEEGLKFMVYLQKENIIDESGMPKERFSAEFPKEGPSILRIQQVVRGDSAAYFCASSLQGGNQPQHFGDGTRLSIL.